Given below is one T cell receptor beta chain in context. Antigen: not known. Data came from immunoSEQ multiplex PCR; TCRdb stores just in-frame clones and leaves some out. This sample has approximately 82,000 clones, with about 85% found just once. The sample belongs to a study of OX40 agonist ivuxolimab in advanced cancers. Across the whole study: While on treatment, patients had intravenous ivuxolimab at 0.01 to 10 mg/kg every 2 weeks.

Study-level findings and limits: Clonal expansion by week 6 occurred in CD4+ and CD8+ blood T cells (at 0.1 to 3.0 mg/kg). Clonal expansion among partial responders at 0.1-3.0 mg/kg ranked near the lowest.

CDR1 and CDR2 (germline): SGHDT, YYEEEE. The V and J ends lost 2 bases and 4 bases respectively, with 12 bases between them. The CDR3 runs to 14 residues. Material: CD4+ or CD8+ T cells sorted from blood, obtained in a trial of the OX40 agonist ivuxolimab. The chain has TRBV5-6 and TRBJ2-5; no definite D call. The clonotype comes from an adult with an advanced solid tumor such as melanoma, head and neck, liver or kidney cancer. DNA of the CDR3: TGTGCCAGCAGCTTTGGCAGCAACGGAGAGACCCAGTACTTC. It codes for CASSFGSNGETQYF. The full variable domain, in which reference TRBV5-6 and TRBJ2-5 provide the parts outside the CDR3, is DAGVTQSPTHLIKTRGQQVTLRCSPKSGHDTVSWYQQALGQGPQFIFQYYEEEERQRGNFPDRFSGHQFPNYSSELNVNALLLGDSALYLCASSFGSNGETQYFGPGTRLLVL.